The 21 T cell receptor beta chains presented below share a single source sample, sequenced in a study of blood T cell repertoires in COVID-19. Some clones are missing from TCRdb's copy, which holds only in-frame ones; the method was immunoSEQ multiplex PCR. The sample includes about 400,000 clones, about nine tenths seen only once; the top ten take 1.7%. Sequencing input: PBMCs or T cells enriched from blood (not recorded which). The receptors stem from a woman in her twenties or thirties who had recovered from COVID-19.

The gene calls are TRBV2 and TRBJ1-5, with D unresolved. V gave up 6 bases and J gave up 6 bases, with 12 bases separating them. Germline V lookup: CDR1 SNHLY, CDR2 FYNNEI. CDR3 size: 13 residues. This chain's CDR3 is CASRTEEAQPQHF. The CDR3 region has the DNA TGTGCCAGCAGAACAGAGGAGGCTCAGCCCCAGCATTTT.

This chain joins TRBV5-3 and TRBJ1-1, with D unresolved. TRBV5-3 is reported as an ORF; its role is uncertain. The V end was cut by 4 bases, the J end by 6 bases, with 22 bases between. The CDR3 has 16 residues. CDR3 nucleotides: TGTGCCAGAAGCGGGCCCTATAGAGAGGGTAGGGCTGAAGCTTTCTTT. The encoded protein is CARSGPYREGRAEAFF.

The rearrangement links TRBV21-1 to TRBJ2-7; the table assigns TRBD2, which was not confirmed against the DNA. TRBV21-1 is a pseudogene locus. The CDR3 loop spans 15 amino acids. The CDR3 is CASSKGPGVYDEQYF. The CDR3 DNA sequence: TGTGCCAGCAGCAAAGGGCCCGGGGTTTACGACGAGCAGTACTTC.

The chain links TRBV6-5 to TRBJ1-1; D remains unclear. CDR3 length equals 13 residues. V gave up 6 bases and J gave up 1 base, with 9 bases separating them. Per the germline V gene, CDR1 is MNHEY and CDR2 is SVGAGI. This chain's CDR3 is CASRRSGNTEAFF. CDR3 bases: TGTGCCAGCAGACGGTCTGGGAACACTGAAGCTTTCTTT.

The chain joins TRBV28 to TRBJ1-5, with a possible D match to TRBD1 (6 bases). Germline values: CDR1 MDHEN, CDR2 SYDVKM. The V gene lost 6 bases and the J gene lost 5 bases, with 17 bases spanning the gap. The CDR3 spans 15 residues. CDR3 in amino acids: CASSLLDSLHQPQHF. The CDR3 nucleotides read TGTGCCAGCAGCCTTTTGGACAGTCTCCATCAGCCCCAGCATTTT.

This sequence joins TRBV27 and TRBJ2-7, with TRBD2 matching 7 bases. The CDR3 contains 14 residues. Germline CDR1 MNHEY, CDR2 SMNVEV (reference sequence). The junction had 4 bases not matched to a gene; V was cut back by 3 bases and J by 2 bases. The CDR3 region has the DNA TGTGCCAGCAGTTTGGCTAGCGGCCCCTACGAGCAGTACTTC. It codes for CASSLASGPYEQYF.

The gene calls are TRBV27 and TRBJ2-3, with TRBD2 identical over 8 bases. CDR1 is MNHEY and CDR2 is SMNVEV in the germline V gene (reference sequence). The junction had 11 bases not matched to a gene; V was cut back by 0 bases and J by 3 bases. This CDR3 region has 18 residues. DNA of the CDR3: TGTGCCAGCAGTTTATCGTCCGGGGGGGTCCGTGCTACAGATACGCAGTATTTT. It is translated as CASSLSSGGVRATDTQYF.

With regard to this clone: Compared with germline, one end of the junction differs, possibly owing to a read error. This same CDR3 is encoded by further DNA sequences in the sample. The J gene is TRBJ1-5, the V gene TRBV6-1; TRBD1 might be the D (6 bases). The germline gives CDR1 MNHNS, CDR2 SASEGT. CDR3 length: 14 residues. The CDR3 DNA reads TGTGCCAGCAGCGAAGGGGGGGGCAATCAGCCCCAGCATTTT. Its translation: CASSEGGGNQPQHF.

The chain combines TRBV7-8 with TRBJ2-1; 8 nucleotides agree with TRBD1. The junction had 13 bases not matched to a gene; V was cut back by 0 bases and J by 6 bases. The germline gives CDR1 SGHVS, CDR2 FQNEAQ. The CDR3 is 18 amino acids. The CDR3 DNA reads TGTGCCAGCAGCTTAGCCTTTTTTCAGGGGGCTTGGGGCAATGAGCAGTTCTTC. It codes for CASSLAFFQGAWGNEQFF.

V and J are TRBV3-1 (or the pseudogene TRBV3-2) and TRBJ2-4, with TRBD2 matching 10 bases. After removal of 4 bases from V and 8 bases from J, the junction contained 5 bases not matched to a gene. The CDR3 spans 14 residues. Per the germline V gene, CDR1 is LGHDT and CDR2 is YNNKEL (reference sequence). CDR3 in DNA: TGTGCCAGCAGCCCCAGGCTAGCGGGGGACATTCAGTACTTC. Protein: CASSPRLAGDIQYF.

The gene calls are TRBV5-6 and TRBJ1-2, with 12 bases that match TRBD1. V dropped 4 bases and J dropped 4; count of bases not matched to a gene: 11. This CDR3 has 17 residues. Germline values: CDR1 SGHDT, CDR2 YYEEEE. This CDR3 is CASSSGTGGWLVYGYTF. Here the CDR3 DNA reads TGTGCCAGCAGCAGCGGGACAGGGGGCTGGTTAGTCTATGGCTACACCTTC.

The chain links TRBV12-5 to TRBJ1-5, with 8 bases identical to TRBD1. Looked up from germline, CDR1 is LGHNT and CDR2 is FRNRAP. The J segment lost 6 bases and the V segment lost 5 bases, leaving 6 bases of the junction unmatched. This CDR3 contains 14 residues. Written as DNA, the CDR3 is TGTGCTAGTGGTATCAGGGGGCATGGTCAGCCCCAGCATTTT. Translating gives CASGIRGHGQPQHF.

The chain recombines TRBV28 with TRBJ1-2, with D possibly matching TRBD1 (5 bases). Germline CDR1 is MDHEN and CDR2 is SYDVKM. This CDR3 is 16 amino acids long. Deletions cut 1 base from V and 6 bases from J, with 18 bases between. The CDR3 DNA sequence: TGTGCCAGCAGTTTATATCCGCCCCAGGGATTAAATGGCTACACCTTC. Translating it yields CASSLYPPQGLNGYTF.

V and J are TRBV9 and TRBJ2-1, with D possibly being TRBD1 (5 bases). This CDR3 comprises 15 residues. Trimming removed 1 base from V and 9 bases from J, with 17 bases in between. The germline V gene has CDR1 SGDLS and CDR2 YYNGEE. This CDR3 is CASSVTPTEATEQFF. CDR3 nucleotide sequence: TGTGCCAGCAGCGTAACTCCGACAGAGGCAACTGAGCAGTTCTTC.

The CDR3 DNA reads TGTGCCAGCAGCCAAAGGGGACAAAACACTGAAGCTTTCTTT. This codes for CASSQRGQNTEAFF. The J gene is TRBJ1-1, the V gene TRBV7-9; perhaps TRBD1 as D (6 bases). CDR1 is SEHNR and CDR2 is FQNEAQ in the germline V gene (reference sequence). CDR3 length: 14 residues. Trimming cost V 5 bases and J 2 bases, with 12 bases left between them.

The V call is TRBV6-2 or TRBV6-3, the J call TRBJ1-1, with TRBD1 identical over 11 bases. V was clipped by 4 bases and J by 0 bases; unmatched bases: 7. Looked up from germline, CDR1 is MNHEY and CDR2 is SVGEGT. This CDR3 has 17 amino acids. The CDR3 nucleotides are TGTGCCAGCAGTTGGCGGACAGGGGGCCGGTTGAACACTGAAGCTTTCTTT. Translated, it gives CASSWRTGGRLNTEAFF.

This chain links TRBV10-2 with TRBJ1-1, with D tentatively TRBD1 (5 bases). Germline CDR1 reads WSHSY; CDR2 reads SAAADI. The CDR3 runs to 13 residues. Between the trimmed V and J ends, which lost 6 bases and 0 bases, there was a span of 8 bases. The CDR3 bases are TGCGCCAGCAGGGACACCGTGAACACTGAAGCTTTCTTT. Translation: CASRDTVNTEAFF.

J is TRBJ1-1 and V is TRBV5-4; possible D gene TRBD1, 5 bases. Germline V CDR1 and CDR2: SGHNT, YYREEE (reference sequence). V lost 7 bases and J 5 bases, leaving 15 bases between the germline ends. The CDR3 spans 13 residues. The CDR3 sequence: CASFGGMGTEAFF. DNA of the CDR3: TGTGCCAGCTTCGGGGGAATGGGTACTGAAGCTTTCTTT. Based on the CDR3 plus reference TRBV5-4 and TRBJ1-1, the full variable domain is ETGVTQSPTHLIKTRGQQVTLRCSSQSGHNTVSWYQQALGQGPQFIFQYYREEENGRGNFPPRFSGLQFPNYSSELNVNALELDDSALYLCASFGGMGTEAFFGQGTRLTVV.

This chain joins TRBV28 and TRBJ1-6, with TRBD1 matching 7 bases. V was clipped by 4 bases and J by 6 bases; unmatched bases: 0. The germline V gene has CDR1 MDHEN and CDR2 SYDVKM. The CDR3 has 13 residues. The CDR3 loop is CASSWDSNSPLHF. The CDR3 bases are TGTGCCAGCAGTTGGGACAGTAATTCACCCCTCCACTTT.

This clone was detected only once. The chain uses TRBV13 and TRBJ2-1; D unclear. V lost 4 bases, J lost 2 bases, and 9 bases lay in between. The CDR3 length is 14 residues. Germline values: CDR1 PRHDT, CDR2 FYEKMQ (reference sequence). The CDR3 DNA sequence: TGTGCCAGCAGCTACGAACTACCCTACAATGAGCAGTTCTTC. Protein sequence: CASSYELPYNEQFF.

This sequence joins TRBV6-1 and TRBJ1-2; D gene ambiguous. This CDR3 comprises 16 residues. The ends were cut back, 1 base at V and 6 bases at J, with 18 bases in the middle. Germline V gene sequence: CDR1 MNHNS, CDR2 SASEGT. CDR3 protein: CASSEGGGRIFHGYTF. CDR3 DNA sequence: TGTGCCAGCAGTGAAGGAGGCGGGAGGATTTTCCATGGCTACACCTTC.